Listed below are T cell receptor beta chains from one sample, sequenced in a study of blood T cell repertoires in COVID-19. Clones were sequenced by immunoSEQ multiplex PCR, and TCRdb holds only the in-frame ones, with some missing. The profile shows 170,000 or so clones, 80% to 85% of them singletons. Sequenced: peripheral blood. These receptors were taken from a woman in her 70s with COVID-19, enrolled during active disease. The CDR3 runs from the conserved cysteine through the conserved F or W. A D gene is named only where the DNA matches it firmly. The listing skips clone size in some rows; elsewhere it reads once, few, many or a size class.

>TRBJ2-7|.|TRBV11-1|.
CASSSPRDRKSYEQYF
TGTGCCAGCAGCTCCCCCCGGGATAGGAAATCCTACGAGCAGTACTTC
>TRBJ1-2|.|TRBV6-5|.
CASSYTSGAGDYGYTF
TGTGCCAGCAGTTACACCTCAGGGGCGGGAGACTATGGCTACACCTTC
>TRBJ2-2|.|TRBV2|.
CASSLHRGGGGELFF
TGTGCCAGCAGTCTTCACAGGGGCGGAGGGGGGGAGCTGTTTTTT
>TRBJ2-5|.|TRBV7-9|TRBD2
CASSSYRGRETQYF
TGTGCCAGCAGCTCCTATCGCGGGAGGGAGACCCAGTACTTC
>TRBJ2-6|few|TRBV7-3|.
CASSYSAGNSGANVLTF
TGTGCCAGCAGTTATTCAGCCGGGAACTCTGGGGCCAACGTCCTGACTTTC
>TRBJ2-2|.|TRBV10-3|.
CAISEGGTNTGELFF
TGTGCCATCAGTGAGGGCGGGACGAACACCGGGGAGCTGTTTTTT
>TRBJ1-5|.|TRBV19|TRBD1
CASSIDLGTGGRQPQHF
TGTGCCAGTAGTATAGATCTTGGGACAGGAGGCAGACAGCCCCAGCATTTT
>TRBJ1-5|.|TRBV14|.
CASSQDLTGPQHF
TGTGCCAGCAGCCAAGATCTAACGGGGCCCCAGCATTTT
>TRBJ2-7|.|TRBV18|TRBD1
CASSLTGQGYGEQYF
TGTGCCAGCTCACTGACGGGACAGGGCTACGGTGAGCAGTACTTC
>TRBJ2-3|.|TRBV28|TRBD1
CASTVGTGGADTQYF
TGTGCCAGCACGGTGGGGACAGGTGGGGCAGATACGCAGTATTTT
>TRBJ1-4|few|TRBV7-2|.
CASSLERERRGFGEKLFF
TGTGCCAGCAGCTTAGAAAGGGAAAGAAGAGGGTTTGGTGAAAAACTGTTTTTT
>TRBJ2-7|.|TRBV28|TRBD1
CASSLLGQGGEQYF
TGTGCCAGCAGTTTATTGGGACAGGGAGGCGAGCAGTACTTC
>TRBJ2-3|.|TRBV7-2|.
CASSHIREDTQYF
TGTGCCAGCAGCCATATCAGGGAAGATACGCAGTATTTT
>TRBJ2-7|.|TRBV19|.
CASRGSGYEQYF
TGTGCCAGTAGGGGCTCCGGATACGAGCAGTACTTC
>TRBJ2-7|.|TRBV5-1|.
CASSLSVPGIYEQYF
TGCGCCAGCAGCTTGTCGGTTCCAGGGATCTACGAGCAGTACTTC
>TRBJ2-1|many|TRBV7-3|.
CASSLTPGARNEQFF
TGTGCCAGCAGCTTAACCCCGGGAGCGAGGAATGAGCAGTTCTTC
>TRBJ1-2|.|TRBV24-1|.
CATSDPNRNGYTF
TGTGCCACCAGTGATCCAAACAGGAACGGCTACACCTTC
>TRBJ2-2|.|TRBV4-3|TRBD2
CASSQELAGAGELFF
TGCGCCAGCAGCCAAGAACTAGCGGGAGCCGGGGAGCTGTTTTTT
>TRBJ2-7|.|TRBV18|.
CASSPLGRVDAPGQYF
TGTGCCAGCTCACCACTGGGCAGGGTTGATGCCCCGGGGCAGTACTTC
>TRBJ1-2|.|TRBV2|.
CASRDDRRVIGYTF
TGTGCCAGCAGAGACGACAGGCGCGTGATCGGCTACACCTTC
>TRBJ2-2|once|TRBV10-3|.
CATTYRDIKDTGELFF
TGTGCCACGACATACCGGGACATCAAAGACACCGGGGAGCTGTTTTTT
>TRBJ2-3|.|TRBV19|TRBD1
CASSMLRQGPDTQYF
TGTGCCAGTAGTATGCTGCGACAGGGCCCAGATACGCAGTATTTT
>TRBJ2-1|.|TRBV2|TRBD2
CASQPGLAEYNEQFF
TGTGCCAGCCAACCGGGACTAGCGGAGTACAATGAGCAGTTCTTC
>TRBJ2-7|.|TRBV7-2|.
CASSLQGQPPGEQYF
TGTGCCAGCAGCTTACAGGGGCAACCCCCGGGGGAGCAGTACTTC
>TRBJ2-1|.|TRBV10-3|TRBD1
CAITGQGGNEQFF
TGTGCCATCACAGGACAGGGAGGCAATGAGCAGTTCTTC